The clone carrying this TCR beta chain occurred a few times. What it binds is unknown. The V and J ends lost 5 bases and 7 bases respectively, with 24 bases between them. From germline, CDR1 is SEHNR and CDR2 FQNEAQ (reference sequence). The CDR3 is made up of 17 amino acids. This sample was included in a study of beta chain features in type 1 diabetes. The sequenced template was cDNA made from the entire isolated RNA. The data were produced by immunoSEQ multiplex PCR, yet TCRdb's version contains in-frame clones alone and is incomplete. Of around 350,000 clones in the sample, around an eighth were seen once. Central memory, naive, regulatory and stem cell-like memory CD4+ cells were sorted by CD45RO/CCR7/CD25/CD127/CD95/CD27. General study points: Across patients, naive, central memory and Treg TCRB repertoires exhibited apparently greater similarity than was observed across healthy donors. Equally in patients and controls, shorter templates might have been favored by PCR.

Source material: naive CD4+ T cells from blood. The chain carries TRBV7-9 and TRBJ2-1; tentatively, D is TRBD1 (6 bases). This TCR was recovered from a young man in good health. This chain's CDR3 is CASSPSTGHGQRNEQFF. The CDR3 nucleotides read TGTGCCAGCAGCCCATCGACAGGTCACGGTCAGAGGAATGAGCAGTTCTTC.